A single T cell receptor beta chain is shown here with its context. With a J-beta primer mix and a sample-barcoded 5' primer, a second PCR ran 7 to 11 cycles. TCRdb reanalysed the 5' RACE reads using MiXCR and keeps one entry per CDR3 protein. The sample includes over 700,000 distinct CDR3 sequences, about 25% of them seen just once. The data stem from a study of blood T cells in healthy people across ages. The germline V and J ends were trimmed by 2 bases and 5 bases, with 10 bases remaining between them. Germline CDR1 is MNHEY and CDR2 is SMNVEV (reference sequence). The CDR3 loop spans 15 amino acids. The data were also submitted as part of a second study, on T cells of mothers and their children.

This chain joins TRBV27 and TRBJ1-6; possibly TRBD1 for D (5 bases). Sequencing used blood. This receptor was identified in a boy aged 5-17 years in good health. The CDR3 DNA reads as TGTGCCAGCAGTTTAGGGGGAGGTCATAATTCACCCCTCCACTTT. Its translation is CASSLGGGHNSPLHF.